The clone carrying this T cell receptor beta chain was observed many times. Antigen: not known. The germline V gene has CDR1 SGHTA and CDR2 FQGNSA. CDR3 length: 12 amino acids. The V end was cut by 5 bases, the J end by 5 bases, with 9 bases between. TCRdb fed the reads into MiXCR, producing one record per CDR3 protein. The sample has about 310,000 distinct CDR3 sequences; roughly 25% are singletons. This sample was taken from a study of T cell repertoires in cytomegalovirus infection. Study-wide context: HLA-B-restricted CMV epitopes that are well studied were used alongside recently identified HLA-C-restricted ones. It can be stated that public TCR beta signatures indicated CMV infection as well as a matching HLA type.

Points from the study as a whole: Based on cumulative public TCR beta family frequency, carriers of CMV plus the relevant HLA were identified. In two of eight donors, the top clonotype was HLA-C-restricted CMV-specific.

The sequence derives from a human donor in good health (CMV status not recorded). Some clones in this sample may be carry-over from other donors' samples. The sample here was cultured PBMCs, taken from culture after CMV antigen stimulation. The chain is built from TRBV7-2 and TRBJ1-1; D gene ambiguous. As DNA, the CDR3 is TGTGCCAGCAGCCGCGCTTTTACTGAAGCTTTCTTT. This encodes CASSRAFTEAFF.